This T cell receptor beta chain is from a study of preoperative IRX-2 immunotherapy in early breast cancer (dated by TCRdb to about 2019). Sample treatment or condition, as interpreted from the label and publication: preoperative locoregional IRX-2 cytokine immunotherapy. The samples were obtained from a phase Ib study that tested preoperative, locoregional IRX-2 cytokine immunotherapy designed to prime immune responses. The donors were early-stage breast cancer patients who were given IRX-2 prior to surgery. The germline V gene sets CDR1 to MDHEN and CDR2 to SYDVKM. Relative to germline, V is 5 bases shorter and J is 4 bases shorter, with 9 bases between their ends. The cysteine opens and the phenylalanine closes a CDR3 of 13 amino acids. This entry keeps only the CDR3 DNA: 39 bases, framed from base 1. A word on this clone: Which antigen it targets is not known. Base qualities were left out, and no much larger clone turns up one base away.

Library prep was done by the immunoSEQ multiplex PCR assay. Here the immuneACCESS table is served through TCRdb, limited to in-frame sequences with V and J called. Missing clones are a known gap in these copies; in checked studies unresolved V genes cover under half, and the rest lacks a known reason. This sample lists about 62,000 clones; approximately 95% were detected once. About 1.8% of the sample comes from the top ten. The chain couples TRBV28 to TRBJ1-5, with no confidently assigned D gene. This specimen was acquired from a patient treated with IRX-2 immunotherapy. The receptor comes from a human donor with breast cancer. The nucleotide sequence reads as follows: TGTGCCAGCAGTCGACCTTTTAATCAGCCCCAGCATTTT. Its translation reads: CASSRPFNQPQHF.